This TCR beta chain was sequenced for a study of blood T cell repertoires in COVID-19. In the study overall: The samples span acute and convalescent COVID-19 from the United States, Italy and Spain. T cells, B-cell-depleted T cells, or PBMCs supplied cDNA or gDNA.

In the original analysis: The authors estimated nucleated cell counts from reference gene primer amplification. TCRdb's table, derived via immunoSEQ multiplex PCR, lists solely in-frame clones and lacks some. D and trimming were read from the DNA, whereas the V and J calls and clone size are those reported in that table. The data hold 90,000 to 150,000 clones, with around three quarters observed a single time. This clone was seen more than once but under ten times. V shed 3 bases and J 2 bases; nucleotides not matched to a gene: 9. The CDR3 has 16 amino acids. Germline CDR1 KGHSH, CDR2 LQKENI. The chain couples TRBV18 to TRBJ2-7; 8 nucleotides agree with TRBD2. The sequence came from an elderly woman with acute or convalescent COVID-19. The sequenced material came from peripheral blood. The CDR3 bases are TGTGCCAGCTCACCGGTATCGCGGGAGGTAACCTACGAGCAGTACTTC. This translates into CASSPVSREVTYEQYF. Filled out from reference TRBV18 and TRBJ2-7, the complete variable domain reads NAGVMQNPRHLVRRRGQEARLRCSPMKGHSHVYWYRQLPEEGLKFMVYLQKENIIDESGMPKERFSAEFPKEGPSILRIQQVVRGDSAAYFCASSPVSREVTYEQYFGPGTRLTVT.